This T cell receptor beta chain stems from a study of cytomegalovirus exposure and HLA in healthy donors. Clones were sequenced by immunoSEQ multiplex PCR, and TCRdb holds only the in-frame ones, with some missing. Of 180,000 or so clones in the sample, roughly nine tenths were seen once. The CDR3 runs to 16 residues. Losses at the gene ends were 2 bases for V and 8 bases for J; bases not matched to a gene: 10. Germline CDR1 MNHNY, CDR2 SVGAGI (reference sequence). The chain is built from TRBV6-6 and TRBJ2-2; 8 bases align to TRBD2. This receptor was identified in a man between 25 and 39 years old in good health and CMV-seropositive. Material for sequencing was PBMCs. This CDR3 reads CASSYRTSPGVGELFF. For the CDR3, the DNA is TGTGCCAGCAGTTACCGGACTAGCCCGGGGGTGGGGGAGCTGTTTTTT.